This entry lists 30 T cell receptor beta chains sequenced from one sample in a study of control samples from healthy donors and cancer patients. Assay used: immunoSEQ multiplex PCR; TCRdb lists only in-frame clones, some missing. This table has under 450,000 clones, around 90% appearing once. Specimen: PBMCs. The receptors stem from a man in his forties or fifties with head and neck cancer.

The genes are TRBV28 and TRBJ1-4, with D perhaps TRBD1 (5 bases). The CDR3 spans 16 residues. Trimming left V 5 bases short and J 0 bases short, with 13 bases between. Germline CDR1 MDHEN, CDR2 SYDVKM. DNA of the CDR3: TGTGCCAGCAGTCCATCGACGGGGGCAACTAATGAAAAACTGTTTTTT. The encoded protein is CASSPSTGATNEKLFF.

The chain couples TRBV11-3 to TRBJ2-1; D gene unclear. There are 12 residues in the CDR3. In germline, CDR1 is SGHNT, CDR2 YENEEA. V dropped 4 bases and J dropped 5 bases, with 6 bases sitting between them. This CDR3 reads CASSYSNNEQFF. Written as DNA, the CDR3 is TGTGCCAGCAGCTATTCAAACAATGAGCAGTTCTTC. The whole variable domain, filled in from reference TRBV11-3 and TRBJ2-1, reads EAGVVQSPRYKIIEKKQPVAFWCNPISGHNTLYWYLQNLGQGPELLIRYENEEAVDDSQLPKDRFSAERLKGVDSTLKIQPAELGDSAVYLCASSYSNNEQFFGPGTRLTVL.

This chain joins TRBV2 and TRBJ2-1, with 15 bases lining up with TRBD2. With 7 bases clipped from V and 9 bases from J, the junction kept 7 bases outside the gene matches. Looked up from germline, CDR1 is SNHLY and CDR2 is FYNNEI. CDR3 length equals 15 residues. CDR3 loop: CASTGLAGGRSEQFF. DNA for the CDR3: TGTGCCAGCACTGGACTAGCGGGAGGGAGGAGTGAGCAGTTCTTC.

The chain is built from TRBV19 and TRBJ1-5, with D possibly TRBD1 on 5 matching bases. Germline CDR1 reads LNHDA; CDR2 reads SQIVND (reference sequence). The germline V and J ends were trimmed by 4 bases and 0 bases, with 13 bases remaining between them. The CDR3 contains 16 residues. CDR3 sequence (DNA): TGTGCCAGTAGTACCCCGGGACGGAATAGCAATCAGCCCCAGCATTTT. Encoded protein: CASSTPGRNSNQPQHF.

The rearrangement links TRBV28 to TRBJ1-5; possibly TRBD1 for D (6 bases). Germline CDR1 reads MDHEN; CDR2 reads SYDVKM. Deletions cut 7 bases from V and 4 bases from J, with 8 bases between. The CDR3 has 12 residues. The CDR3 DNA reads TGTGCCAGCACTCAGGGGAATCAGCCCCAGCATTTT. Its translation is CASTQGNQPQHF.

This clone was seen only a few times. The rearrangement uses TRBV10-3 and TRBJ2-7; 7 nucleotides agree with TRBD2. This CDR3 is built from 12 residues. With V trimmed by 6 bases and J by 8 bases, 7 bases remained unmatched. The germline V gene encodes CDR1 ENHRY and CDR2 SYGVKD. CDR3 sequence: CAISAIAGQQYF. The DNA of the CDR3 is TGTGCCATCAGCGCCATAGCGGGCCAGCAGTACTTC.

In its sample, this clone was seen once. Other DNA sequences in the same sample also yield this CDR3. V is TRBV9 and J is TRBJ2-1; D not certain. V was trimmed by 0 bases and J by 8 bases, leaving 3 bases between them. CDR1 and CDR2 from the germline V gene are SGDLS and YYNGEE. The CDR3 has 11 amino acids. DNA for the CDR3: TGTGCCAGCAGCGTAGGGGATGAGCAGTTCTTC. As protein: CASSVGDEQFF.

The chain's CDR3 is CASSLSGTGVSYEQYF. In DNA, the CDR3 is TGTGCCAGCAGCTTATCGGGGACAGGCGTCTCCTACGAGCAGTACTTC. The V call is TRBV11-2, the J call TRBJ2-7; 8 bases map to TRBD1. The V and J ends lost 2 bases and 0 bases, in that order; junction bases with no gene match: 6. CDR3 size: 16 residues. Germline V CDR1 and CDR2: SGHAT, FQNNGV.

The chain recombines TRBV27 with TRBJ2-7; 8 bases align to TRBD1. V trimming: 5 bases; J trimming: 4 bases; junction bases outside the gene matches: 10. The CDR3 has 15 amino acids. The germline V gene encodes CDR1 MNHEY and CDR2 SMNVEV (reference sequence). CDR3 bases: TGTGCCAGCAGTCCCCTCCGGGACAGGAAATACGAGCAGTACTTC. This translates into CASSPLRDRKYEQYF.

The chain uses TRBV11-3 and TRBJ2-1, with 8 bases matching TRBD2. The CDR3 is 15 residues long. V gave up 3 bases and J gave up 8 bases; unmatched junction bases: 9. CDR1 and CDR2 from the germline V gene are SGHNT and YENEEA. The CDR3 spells CASSFRGGEFDEQFF. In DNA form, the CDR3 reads TGTGCCAGCAGCTTTCGGGGGGGCGAGTTCGATGAGCAGTTCTTC. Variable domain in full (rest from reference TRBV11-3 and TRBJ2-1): EAGVVQSPRYKIIEKKQPVAFWCNPISGHNTLYWYLQNLGQGPELLIRYENEEAVDDSQLPKDRFSAERLKGVDSTLKIQPAELGDSAVYLCASSFRGGEFDEQFFGPGTRLTVL.

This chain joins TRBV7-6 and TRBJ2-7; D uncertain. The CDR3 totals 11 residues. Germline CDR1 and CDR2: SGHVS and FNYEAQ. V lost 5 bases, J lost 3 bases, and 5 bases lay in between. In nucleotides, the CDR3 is TGTGCCAGCAGCAACCTCTACGAGCAGTACTTC. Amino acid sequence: CASSNLYEQYF.

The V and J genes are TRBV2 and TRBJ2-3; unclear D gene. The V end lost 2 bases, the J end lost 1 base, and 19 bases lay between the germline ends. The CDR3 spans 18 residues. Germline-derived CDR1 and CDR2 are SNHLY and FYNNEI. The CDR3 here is CASSELDPGSPRTDTQYF. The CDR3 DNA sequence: TGTGCCAGCAGTGAACTTGATCCGGGTAGCCCCCGCACAGATACGCAGTATTTT.

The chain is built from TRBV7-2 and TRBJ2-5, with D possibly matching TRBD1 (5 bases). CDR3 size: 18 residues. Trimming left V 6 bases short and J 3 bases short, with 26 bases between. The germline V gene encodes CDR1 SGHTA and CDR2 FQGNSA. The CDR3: CASSTIPQGSRRKETQYF. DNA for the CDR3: TGTGCCAGCAGTACCATTCCCCAGGGCTCAAGGCGGAAAGAGACCCAGTACTTC. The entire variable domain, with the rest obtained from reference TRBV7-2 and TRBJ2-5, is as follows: GAGVSQSPSNKVTEKGKDVELRCDPISGHTALYWYRQSLGQGLEFLIYFQGNSAPDKSGLPSDRFSAERTGGSVSTLTIQRTQQEDSAVYLCASSTIPQGSRRKETQYFGPGTRLLVL.

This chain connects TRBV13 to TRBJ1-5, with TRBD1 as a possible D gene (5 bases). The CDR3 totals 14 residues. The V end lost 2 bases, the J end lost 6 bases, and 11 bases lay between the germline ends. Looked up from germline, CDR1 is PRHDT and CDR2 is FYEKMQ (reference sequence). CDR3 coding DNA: TGTGCCAGCAGCTTAAGGGGCCTGGCTCAGCCCCAGCATTTT. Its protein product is CASSLRGLAQPQHF.

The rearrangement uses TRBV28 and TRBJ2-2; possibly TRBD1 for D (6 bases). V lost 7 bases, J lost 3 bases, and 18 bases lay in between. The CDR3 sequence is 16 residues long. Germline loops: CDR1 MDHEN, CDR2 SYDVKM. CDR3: CASILARGRHTGELFF. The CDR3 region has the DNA TGTGCCAGCATTCTCGCCAGGGGCAGACACACCGGGGAGCTGTTTTTT.

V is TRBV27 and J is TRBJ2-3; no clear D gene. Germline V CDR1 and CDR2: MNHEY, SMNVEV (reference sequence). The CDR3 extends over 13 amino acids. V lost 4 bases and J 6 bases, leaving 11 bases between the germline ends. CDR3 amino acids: CASSSQLRDTQYF. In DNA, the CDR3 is TGTGCCAGCAGTTCCCAGTTGCGTGATACGCAGTATTTT.

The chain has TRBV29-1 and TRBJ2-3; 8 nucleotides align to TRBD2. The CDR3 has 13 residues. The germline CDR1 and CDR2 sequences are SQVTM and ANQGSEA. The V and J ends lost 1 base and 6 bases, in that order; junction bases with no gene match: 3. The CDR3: CSVEVAGSDTQYF. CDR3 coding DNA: TGCAGCGTTGAAGTAGCGGGATCGGATACGCAGTATTTT.

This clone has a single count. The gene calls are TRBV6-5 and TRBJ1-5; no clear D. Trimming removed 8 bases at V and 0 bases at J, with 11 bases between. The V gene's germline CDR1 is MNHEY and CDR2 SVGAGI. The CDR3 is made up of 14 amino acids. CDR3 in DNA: TGTGCCAGCTGCATAGATTATAGCAATCAGCCCCAGCATTTT. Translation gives CASCIDYSNQPQHF.

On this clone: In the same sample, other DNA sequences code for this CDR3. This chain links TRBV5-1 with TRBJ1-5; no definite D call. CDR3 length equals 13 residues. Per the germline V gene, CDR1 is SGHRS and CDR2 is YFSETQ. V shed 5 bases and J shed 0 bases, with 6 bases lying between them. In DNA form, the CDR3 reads TGCGCCAGCAGTTTTGATAGCAATCAGCCCCAGCATTTT. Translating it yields CASSFDSNQPQHF.

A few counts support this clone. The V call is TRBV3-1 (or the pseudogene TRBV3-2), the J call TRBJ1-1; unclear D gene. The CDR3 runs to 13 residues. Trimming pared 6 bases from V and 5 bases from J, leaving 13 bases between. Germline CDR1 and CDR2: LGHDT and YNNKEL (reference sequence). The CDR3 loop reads CASRGGRQTEAFF. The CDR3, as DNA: TGTGCCAGCAGAGGCGGCAGGCAGACTGAAGCTTTCTTT.

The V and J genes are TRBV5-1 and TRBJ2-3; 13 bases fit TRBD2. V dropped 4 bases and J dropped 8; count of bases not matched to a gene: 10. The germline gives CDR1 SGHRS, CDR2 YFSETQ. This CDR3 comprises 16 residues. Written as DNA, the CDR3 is TGCGCCAGCAGCGGAGGACTAGCGGGGGCCCCCGCTACGCAGTATTTT. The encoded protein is CASSGGLAGAPATQYF.

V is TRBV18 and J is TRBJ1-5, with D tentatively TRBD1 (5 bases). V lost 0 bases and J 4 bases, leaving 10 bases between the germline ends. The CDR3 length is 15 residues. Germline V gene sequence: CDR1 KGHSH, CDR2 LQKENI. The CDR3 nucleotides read TGTGCCAGCTCACCACCGGGACGGGGAAATCAGCCCCAGCATTTT. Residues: CASSPPGRGNQPQHF.

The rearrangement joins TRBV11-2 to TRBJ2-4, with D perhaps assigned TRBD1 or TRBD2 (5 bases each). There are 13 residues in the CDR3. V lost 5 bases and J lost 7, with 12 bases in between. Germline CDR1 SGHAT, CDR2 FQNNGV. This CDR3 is CASSRSRDNIQYF. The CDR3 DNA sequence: TGTGCCAGCAGCCGGTCCCGGGACAACATTCAGTACTTC.

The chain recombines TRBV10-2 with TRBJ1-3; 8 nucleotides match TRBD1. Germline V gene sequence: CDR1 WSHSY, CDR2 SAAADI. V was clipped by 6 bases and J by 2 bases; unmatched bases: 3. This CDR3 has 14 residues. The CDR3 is CASRETGAGNTIYF. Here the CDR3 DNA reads TGCGCCAGCAGGGAGACAGGGGCTGGAAACACCATATATTTT.

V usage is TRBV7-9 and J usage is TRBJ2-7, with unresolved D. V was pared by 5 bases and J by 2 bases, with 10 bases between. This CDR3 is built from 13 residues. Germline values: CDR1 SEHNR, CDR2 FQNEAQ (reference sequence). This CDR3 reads CASSGERPYEQYF. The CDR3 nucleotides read TGTGCCAGCAGCGGGGAAAGGCCCTACGAGCAGTACTTC.

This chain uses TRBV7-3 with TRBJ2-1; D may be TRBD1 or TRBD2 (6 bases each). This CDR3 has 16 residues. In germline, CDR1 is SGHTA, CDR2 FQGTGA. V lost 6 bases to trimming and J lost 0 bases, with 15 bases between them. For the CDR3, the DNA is TGTGCCAGCAGTCCCACGGGGGCTTACTCCTACAATGAGCAGTTCTTC. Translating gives CASSPTGAYSYNEQFF.

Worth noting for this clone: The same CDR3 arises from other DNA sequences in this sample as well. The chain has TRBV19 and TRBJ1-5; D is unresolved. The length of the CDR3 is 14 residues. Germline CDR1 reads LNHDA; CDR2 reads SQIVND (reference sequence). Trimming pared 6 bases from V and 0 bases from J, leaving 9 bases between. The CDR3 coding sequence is TGTGCCAGTAGCATAAGGGATAGCAATCAGCCCCAGCATTTT. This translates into CASSIRDSNQPQHF.

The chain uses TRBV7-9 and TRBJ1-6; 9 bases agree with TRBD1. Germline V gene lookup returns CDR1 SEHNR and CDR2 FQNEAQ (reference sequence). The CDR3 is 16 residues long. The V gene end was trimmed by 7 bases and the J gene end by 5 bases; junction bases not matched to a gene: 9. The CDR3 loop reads CASTKGQGTNNSPLHF. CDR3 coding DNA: TGTGCCAGCACGAAGGGACAGGGCACTAATAATTCACCCCTCCACTTT. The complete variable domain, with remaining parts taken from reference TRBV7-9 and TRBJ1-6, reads DTGVSQNPRHKITKRGQNVTFRCDPISEHNRLYWYRQTLGQGPEFLTYFQNEAQLEKSRLLSDRFSAERPKGSFSTLEIQRTEQGDSAMYLCASTKGQGTNNSPLHFGNGTRLTVT.

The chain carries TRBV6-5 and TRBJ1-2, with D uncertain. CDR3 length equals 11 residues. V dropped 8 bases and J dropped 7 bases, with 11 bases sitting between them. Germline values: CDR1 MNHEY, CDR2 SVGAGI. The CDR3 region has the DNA TGTGCCAGCTATTCGCCCGGTGGCTACACCTTC. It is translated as CASYSPGGYTF.

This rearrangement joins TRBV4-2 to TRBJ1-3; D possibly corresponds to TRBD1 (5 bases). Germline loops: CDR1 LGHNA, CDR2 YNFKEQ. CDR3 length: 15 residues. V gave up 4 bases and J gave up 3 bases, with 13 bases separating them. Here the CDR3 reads CASSPAGGDGNTIYF. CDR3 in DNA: TGTGCCAGCAGCCCAGCCGGGGGGGATGGAAACACCATATATTTT.